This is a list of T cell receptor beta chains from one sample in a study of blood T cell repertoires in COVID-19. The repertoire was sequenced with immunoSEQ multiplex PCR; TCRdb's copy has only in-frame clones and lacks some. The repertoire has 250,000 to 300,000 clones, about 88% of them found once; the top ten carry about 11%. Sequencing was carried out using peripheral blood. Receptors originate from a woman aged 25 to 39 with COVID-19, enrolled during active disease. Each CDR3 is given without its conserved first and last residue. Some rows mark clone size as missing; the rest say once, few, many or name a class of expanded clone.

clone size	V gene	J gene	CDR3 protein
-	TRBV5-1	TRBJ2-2	ASSSPTGGGTGELF
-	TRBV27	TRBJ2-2	ASTGVRAGTGELF
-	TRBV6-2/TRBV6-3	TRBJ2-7	ASSFSGSSYEQY
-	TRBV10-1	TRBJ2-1	ASSESVPSSYNEQF
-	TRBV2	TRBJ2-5	ASSSGGQETQY
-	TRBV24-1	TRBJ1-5	ATSDSRTDQPQH
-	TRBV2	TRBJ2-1	ASSEAKATKQF
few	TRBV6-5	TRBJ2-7	ASSYRGQTYEQY
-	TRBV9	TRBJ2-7	ASSPGGAYEQY
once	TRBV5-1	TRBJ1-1	ASSFGFGAGAEAF
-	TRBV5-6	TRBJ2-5	ASSLTGGETQY
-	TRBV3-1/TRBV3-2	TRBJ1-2	ASSQAAGGRGGYGYT
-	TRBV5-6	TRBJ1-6	ASSLGQTDSPLH
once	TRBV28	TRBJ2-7	ASRSAGEYEQY
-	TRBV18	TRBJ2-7	ASSRGGAGTYEQY
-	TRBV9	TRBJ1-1	ASSVGSTVNTEAF
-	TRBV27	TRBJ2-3	ASRLRPDTQY
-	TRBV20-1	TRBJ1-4	SASIGGTNEKLF
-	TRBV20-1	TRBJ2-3	SASGAGGGDTQY
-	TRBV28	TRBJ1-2	ASSWDSTSYT
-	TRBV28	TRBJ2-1	ASSPEYRGRTDNEQF
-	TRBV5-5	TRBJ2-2	ASSWGQGARSNTGELF
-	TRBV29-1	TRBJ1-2	SVSTEGVSHGYT
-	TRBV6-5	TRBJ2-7	ASSYAAGGEQY
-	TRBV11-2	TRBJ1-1	ASSPRTGKAF
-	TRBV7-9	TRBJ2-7	ASSLEGRGQGKGEQY
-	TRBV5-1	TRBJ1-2	ASRTDREEPGYT
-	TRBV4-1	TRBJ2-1	ASSHRDRTLREEQF
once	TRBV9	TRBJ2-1	ASSLRRGEGRNEQF
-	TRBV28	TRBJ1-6	ASSFGGAVGDSPLH
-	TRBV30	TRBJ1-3	AWSEGVGNTIY
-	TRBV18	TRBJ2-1	ASSEMLMDNEQF
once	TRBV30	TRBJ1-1	AWTPRQGIRAEAF
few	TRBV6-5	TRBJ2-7	ASSQTSGWAYEQY
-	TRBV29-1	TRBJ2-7	SAETGISYEQY
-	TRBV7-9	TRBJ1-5	ASSLTGSNQPQH
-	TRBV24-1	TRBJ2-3	ATSERGPSTDTQY
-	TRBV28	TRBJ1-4	ASSRRQGIGEKLF
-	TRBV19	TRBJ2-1	ASSLFERGLDEQF
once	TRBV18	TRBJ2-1	ASSPPQREGINEQF
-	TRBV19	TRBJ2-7	ASSIDNEAYEQY
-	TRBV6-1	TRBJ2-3	ASSDGTGGGDTQY
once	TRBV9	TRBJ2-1	ASSSRLGREQF
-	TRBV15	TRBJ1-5	ATSRGQYSNQPQH
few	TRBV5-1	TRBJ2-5	ASSPQNRNEETQY
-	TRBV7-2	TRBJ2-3	ASSYREATDTQY
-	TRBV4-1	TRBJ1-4	ASSHSPGTGGEKLF
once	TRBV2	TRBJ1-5	ASSASGQPQH
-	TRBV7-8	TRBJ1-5	ASSAGRAVNQPQH
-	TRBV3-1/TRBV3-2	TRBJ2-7	ASSPTSNEQY
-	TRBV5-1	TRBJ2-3	ASSFRDRVEDTQY
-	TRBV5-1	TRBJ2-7	ASRVQGASSYEQY